This T cell receptor (beta chain) is from a study of blood T cell repertoires in COVID-19. The germline V gene has CDR1 SEHNR and CDR2 FQNEAQ (reference sequence). Trimming cost V 1 base and J 4 bases; bases outside gene matches: 6. The CDR3 length is 16 residues. Seattle-derived patients entered the study during active infection and were followed longitudinally. Using immunoSEQ multiplex PCR, the repertoire was profiled, and TCRdb retains in-frame clones only, with some absent. The sample carries approximately 300,000 clones, approximately 90% recorded once. The material sequenced was peripheral blood. The source of this sequence is a woman aged 25 to 39 with COVID-19, enrolled during active disease. This chain connects TRBV7-9 to TRBJ2-1, with 8 positions matching TRBD2. As DNA, the CDR3 is TGTGCCAGCAGCTTAGGGGGTAGCGGGATATACAATGAGCAGTTCTTC. Its protein is CASSLGGSGIYNEQFF.